Presented here are 28 T cell receptor beta chains from one specimen sequenced in a study of CD8 T cells in ankylosing spondylitis. In TCRdb, the 5' RACE reads were re-called with MiXCR into one record per CDR3 protein. The data contain under 300,000 distinct CDR3 sequences, 18% of them singletons. The sequenced sample was blood, either unsorted or a sorted T cell fraction (not recorded which). Receptor source: a male donor with ankylosing spondylitis or in good health (not recorded which).

The rearrangement uses TRBV2 and TRBJ1-5; 7 positions match TRBD1. V was clipped by 5 bases and J by 0 bases; unmatched bases: 7. Germline assignment: CDR1 SNHLY and CDR2 FYNNEI. CDR3 size: 16 residues. CDR3 sequence (DNA): TGTGCCAGCAGTAACCAGACAGGGTATAGCAATCAGCCCCAGCATTTT. Amino acid sequence: CASSNQTGYSNQPQHF.

The sample holds a few counts of this clonotype. This chain links TRBV25-1 with TRBJ2-5, with TRBD2 as a possible D gene (6 bases). Germline V gene data show CDR1 as MGHDK and CDR2 as SYGVNS. V shed 0 bases and J shed 4 bases, with 12 bases lying between them. The CDR3 sequence is 15 residues long. The CDR3 DNA is TGTGCCAGCAGTGAATATGCGGGGTGGGGAGAGACCCAGTACTTC. Encoded protein: CASSEYAGWGETQYF.

This clonotype was counted between two and nine times. The J gene is TRBJ2-1, the V gene TRBV28; D uncertain. Trimming removed 5 bases from V and 8 bases from J, with 4 bases in between. There are 10 residues in the CDR3. From germline, CDR1 is MDHEN and CDR2 SYDVKM. The DNA of the CDR3 is TGTGCCAGCAGTGAAGATGAGCAGTTCTTC. Its protein is CASSEDEQFF.

The chain has TRBV24-1 and TRBJ2-7; weak D call: TRBD1 (6 bases). V was shortened by 4 bases and J by 6 bases, with 12 bases between the two germline ends. The CDR3 consists of 13 residues. Germline V gene lookup returns CDR1 KGHDR and CDR2 SFDVKD. CDR3 loop: CATSDYRVGEQYF. In DNA, the CDR3 is TGTGCCACCAGTGACTACAGGGTCGGCGAGCAGTACTTC.

This chain connects TRBV12-3 or TRBV12-4 to TRBJ2-1; D is tentatively TRBD1 or TRBD2 (7 bases each). Trimming shortened V by 7 bases and J by 2 bases, and 12 bases separated the two germline ends. This CDR3 is built from 14 residues. CDR3 in DNA: TGTGCCAGCATCCCAGGGGGGGCCTACAATGAGCAGTTCTTC. This encodes CASIPGGAYNEQFF.

V is TRBV20-1 and J is TRBJ2-7; 7 bases are a match to TRBD1. Germline assignment: CDR1 DFQATT and CDR2 SNEGSKA (reference sequence). This CDR3 spans 13 amino acids. The V segment lost 6 bases and the J segment 3 bases; nucleotides outside the gene matches: 8. In nucleotides, the CDR3 is TGCAGTGCGACCGGGACAGCGAACTACGAGCAGTACTTC. It is translated as CSATGTANYEQYF.

V gene TRBV18 combines with J gene TRBJ2-5; 8 bases fit TRBD1. V lost 11 bases to trimming and J lost 3 bases; unmatched junction nucleotides: 8. This CDR3 is built from 13 residues. The V gene's germline CDR1 is KGHSH and CDR2 LQKENI. The CDR3: CASQGAQEETQYF. CDR3 coding DNA: TGTGCCTCCCAGGGGGCTCAGGAAGAGACCCAGTACTTC.

There are a few counts of this clonotype. The rearrangement uses TRBV5-8 and TRBJ2-1, with TRBD2 matching 15 bases. Germline V CDR1 and CDR2: SGHTS, YDEGEE. The CDR3 contains 14 residues. The trim removed 4 bases at V and 8 bases at J, leaving 1 base unmatched. CDR3 region: CASSGTSGRYEQFF. CDR3 coding DNA: TGTGCCAGCAGCGGGACTAGCGGGAGGTATGAGCAGTTCTTC.

This clonotype has just a few counts. The chain carries TRBV29-1 and TRBJ2-5, with 8 bases identical to TRBD2. Trimming removed 3 bases from V and 4 bases from J; junction bases left unmatched: 7. Germline assignment: CDR1 SQVTM and CDR2 ANQGSEA. This CDR3 region has 14 residues. The CDR3 DNA reads TGCAGCGTTGATATTAGCGGGATGGTAGAGACCCAGTACTTC. Its protein product is CSVDISGMVETQYF.

This clonotype was detected only a few times. The CDR3 loop reads CSVDPIAGGGNEQFF. CDR3 coding DNA: TGCAGCGTTGACCCCATAGCGGGAGGGGGGAATGAGCAGTTCTTC. The chain is built from TRBV29-1 and TRBJ2-1; TRBD2 matches 11 bases. CDR3 length equals 15 residues. The germline gives CDR1 SQVTM, CDR2 ANQGSEA. After removal of 3 bases from V and 7 bases from J, the junction contained 8 bases not matched to a gene.

The CDR3 loop reads CAISGTGGQETQYF. CDR3 in DNA: TGTGCCATCAGTGGGACAGGGGGGCAAGAGACCCAGTACTTC. V usage is TRBV10-3 and J usage is TRBJ2-5; 10 bases match TRBD1. Unmatched junction bases numbered 1, after V lost 4 bases and J lost 2 bases. Germline CDR1 is ENHRY and CDR2 is SYGVKD. The CDR3 loop spans 14 amino acids.

This clonotype has more than one count but fewer than ten. The chain joins TRBV7-9 to TRBJ2-3; D is unclear. The CDR3 spans 14 residues. Between the trimmed V and J ends, which lost 10 bases and 1 base, there was a span of 15 bases. Germline V gene data show CDR1 as SEHNR and CDR2 as FQNEAQ (reference sequence). The CDR3: CATYDPVGTDTQYF. The DNA for the CDR3 is TGTGCCACCTACGACCCAGTTGGCACAGATACGCAGTATTTT.

This clonotype came up many times. The chain carries TRBV15 and TRBJ2-7; 8 bases fit TRBD2. CDR1 LNHNV and CDR2 YYDKDF come from the germline V gene (reference sequence). Unmatched junction bases numbered 4, after V lost 4 bases and J lost 2 bases. The CDR3 covers 14 residues. The CDR3 region has the DNA TGTGCCACCAGCAACCGACTAGCGCCCTACGAGCAGTACTTC. It translates to CATSNRLAPYEQYF.

This clonotype was seen more than once but under ten times. The chain uses TRBV6-2 or TRBV6-3 and TRBJ2-7; 7 bases are shared with TRBD2. V dropped 2 bases and J dropped 0; count of bases not matched to a gene: 4. CDR1 and CDR2 (germline): MNHEY, SVGEGT. This CDR3 is 15 amino acids long. CDR3 sequence: CASSYKAGSSYEQYF. The CDR3 coding sequence is TGTGCCAGCAGTTACAAAGCGGGGAGCTCCTACGAGCAGTACTTC.

The chain links TRBV20-1 to TRBJ2-3; weak D call: TRBD1 (5 bases). V was cut by 0 bases and J by 2 bases, with 15 bases left in between. Germline V gives CDR1 DFQATT, CDR2 SNEGSKA (reference sequence). The CDR3 consists of 16 residues. The CDR3 loop is CSARESSGIITDTQYF. The CDR3 DNA sequence: TGCAGTGCTAGAGAATCGTCAGGGATCATCACAGATACGCAGTATTTT.

This clonotype has more than one count but fewer than ten. This chain's CDR3 is CSASSPGRPVGEQYF. The CDR3 nucleotides are TGCAGTGCTAGCAGTCCGGGACGCCCCGTTGGCGAGCAGTACTTC. The chain couples TRBV20-1 to TRBJ2-7; D assignment may be TRBD1 or TRBD2 (5 bases each). This CDR3 contains 15 residues. V lost 3 bases to trimming and J lost 6 bases, with 21 bases between them. Per germline, CDR1 DFQATT and CDR2 SNEGSKA (reference sequence).

This clonotype was counted between two and nine times. The rearrangement uses TRBV11-2 and TRBJ2-1, with a tentative D call TRBD2 (5 bases). V was clipped by 2 bases and J by 12 bases, with 14 bases between them. The CDR3 is 13 residues long. Germline assignment: CDR1 SGHAT and CDR2 FQNNGV. CDR3 in amino acids: CASSLIRAGGQFF. The CDR3 DNA follows: TGTGCCAGCAGCTTAATAAGGGCGGGTGGGCAGTTCTTC.

CDR3 loop: CASSQVGGMDEQYF. The CDR3 nucleotides are TGCGCCAGCAGCCAAGTTGGAGGGATGGACGAGCAGTACTTC. This chain joins TRBV4-1 and TRBJ2-7; D perhaps matches TRBD2 (6 bases). From germline, CDR1 is MGHRA and CDR2 YSYEKL. The germline V and J ends were trimmed by 1 base and 5 bases, with 12 bases remaining between them. The CDR3 extends over 14 amino acids.

The gene calls are TRBV6-1 and TRBJ2-2; no clear D gene. V was shortened by 5 bases and J by 5 bases, with 9 bases between the two germline ends. Germline CDR1 MNHNS, CDR2 SASEGT. The CDR3 extends over 13 amino acids. CDR3: CASSTTGTGELFF. CDR3 DNA sequence: TGTGCCAGCAGTACCACGGGTACCGGGGAGCTGTTTTTT.

This clonotype was seen only a few times. The chain is built from TRBV29-1 and TRBJ2-2; D ambiguous. CDR3 length: 12 residues. Germline values: CDR1 SQVTM, CDR2 ANQGSEA. V lost 4 bases, J lost 2 bases, and 5 bases lay in between. The CDR3 region is CSVGANTGELFF. The CDR3 coding sequence is TGCAGCGTTGGAGCAAACACCGGGGAGCTGTTTTTT.

This clonotype was observed many times. The chain links TRBV7-9 to TRBJ2-7; D perhaps matches TRBD2 (5 bases). Trimming took off 2 bases at V and 5 bases at J, with 16 bases between the two ends. The CDR3 spans 15 residues. Per the germline V gene, CDR1 is SEHNR and CDR2 is FQNEAQ (reference sequence). The CDR3 region is CASSLTGVGLNEQYF. The DNA of the CDR3 is TGTGCCAGCAGCTTAACCGGGGTAGGGCTCAACGAGCAGTACTTC.

This clonotype has only a few counts. V and J are TRBV3-1 and TRBJ2-3; no reliable D call. The CDR3 consists of 15 residues. Trimming removed 0 bases at V and 6 bases at J, with 13 bases between. Germline V CDR1 and CDR2: LGHDT, YNNKEL (reference sequence). This CDR3 reads CASSQDRLVADTQYF. DNA for the CDR3: TGTGCCAGCAGCCAAGATCGATTAGTCGCGGATACGCAGTATTTT.

The chain links TRBV12-5 to TRBJ2-3; 7 positions match TRBD1. Germline V gives CDR1 LGHNT, CDR2 FRNRAP. J gave up 1 base and V 1 base, and 8 bases lay outside the gene matches. The CDR3 has 17 amino acids. The CDR3 DNA sequence: TGTGCTAGTGGTTTGGGGGGGACAGATGGAGGCACAGATACGCAGTATTTT. Translation gives CASGLGGTDGGTDTQYF.

This clonotype was found many times. V and J are TRBV7-2 and TRBJ2-3, with D possibly matching TRBD2 (5 bases). Trimming stripped 5 bases from V and 2 bases from J, with 11 bases between. Germline values: CDR1 SGHTA, CDR2 FQGNSA. The CDR3 covers 14 residues. CDR3 nucleotide sequence: TGTGCCAGCAGCCCACGGACTTTCACAGATACGCAGTATTTT. This sequence encodes CASSPRTFTDTQYF.

This rearrangement joins TRBV6-5 to TRBJ1-5; 7 bases are shared with TRBD1. The CDR3 loop spans 15 amino acids. With V trimmed by 4 bases and J by 5 bases, 8 bases remained unmatched. CDR1 is MNHEY, CDR2 SVGAGI, per germline. In DNA, the CDR3 is TGTGCCAGCAGTTCCTTAGGGGGCGGGGATCAGCCCCAGCATTTT. It codes for CASSSLGGGDQPQHF.

This rearrangement joins TRBV29-1 to TRBJ2-1; D is possibly TRBD1 or TRBD2 (5 bases each). CDR1 and CDR2 from the germline V gene are SQVTM and ANQGSEA. Trimming left V 3 bases short and J 5 bases short, with 14 bases between. The CDR3 runs to 14 residues. The chain's CDR3 is CSVEGPTENNEQFF. In nucleotides, the CDR3 is TGCAGCGTTGAGGGACCAACCGAAAACAATGAGCAGTTCTTC.

This clonotype was detected a few times. J is TRBJ2-1 and V is TRBV6-6; D gene unclear. V dropped 2 bases and J dropped 8 bases, with 7 bases sitting between them. The germline gives CDR1 MNHNY, CDR2 SVGAGI (reference sequence). The CDR3 is 12 amino acids. CDR3 nucleotide sequence: TGTGCCAGCAGTTACGAGAGTCATGAGCAGTTCTTC. It specifies CASSYESHEQFF.

The table lists this clonotype with many counts. This chain connects TRBV5-1 to TRBJ2-1; D remains ambiguous. V shed 4 bases and J shed 0 bases, with 17 bases lying between them. In germline, CDR1 is SGHRS, CDR2 YFSETQ. The CDR3 has 17 residues. The CDR3 bases are TGCGCCAGCAGCCCAGACTCATTTCCGAGCTCCTACAATGAGCAGTTCTTC. Translating it yields CASSPDSFPSSYNEQFF.